The present TCR beta chain was sequenced within a study of blood T cell repertoires in COVID-19. Study background: Some COVID-19 samples were acute and others convalescent; all came from the United States, Italy and Spain.

Clones were sequenced by immunoSEQ multiplex PCR, and TCRdb holds only the in-frame ones, with some missing. This sample yields about 180,000 clones, of which about four fifths are seen a single time; about 14% belongs to the top ten. V shed 3 bases and J shed 0 bases, with 11 bases lying between them. CDR3 length: 15 residues. Germline loops: CDR1 SGHTA, CDR2 FQGNSA. The J gene is TRBJ1-1, the V gene TRBV7-2; D gene unclear. The specimen was peripheral blood. This sequence originates from a man younger than 35 with active or convalescent COVID-19. CDR3 DNA sequence: TGTGCCAGCAGCTTCGATGAGCGCATGAACACTGAAGCTTTCTTT. Its protein is CASSFDERMNTEAFF. The whole variable domain, filled in from reference TRBV7-2 and TRBJ1-1, reads GAGVSQSPSNKVTEKGKDVELRCDPISGHTALYWYRQSLGQGLEFLIYFQGNSAPDKSGLPSDRFSAERTGGSVSTLTIQRTQQEDSAVYLCASSFDERMNTEAFFGQGTRLTVV.